This T cell receptor beta chain was observed in a study of T cell changes during pregnancy in multiple sclerosis. The V gene's germline CDR1 is LNHDA and CDR2 SQIVND (reference sequence). The CDR3 sequence is 15 residues long. With V trimmed by 2 bases and J by 4 bases, 2 bases remained unmatched. Using immunoSEQ multiplex PCR, the repertoire was profiled, and TCRdb retains in-frame clones only, with some absent. The table includes about 50,000 clones, over 90% detected once. This sequence was found in a female donor in good health, enrolled as a control in a pregnancy study. The material was CD4+ T cells from peripheral blood mononuclear cells, obtained after pregnancy. V and J are TRBV19 and TRBJ2-2; TRBD2 matches at 9 bases. CDR3 in amino acids: CASSILAGLTGELFF. The CDR3 DNA is TGTGCCAGTAGTATACTAGCGGGACTCACCGGGGAGCTGTTTTTT.